Sequencing of this T cell receptor beta chain was carried out in a study of read filtering for tumor transcriptome and immune sequencing. Turning to the study itself: TCR-mapped reads were about 4 to 11 million with IR-seq versus roughly 85 to 1,300 with RNA-seq. Overall study findings and caveats: Sorted CD138-negative bone marrow cells were not purified T cells.

From roughly 0.4 ug of RNA, a library with molecular barcoded alpha/delta and beta/gamma adaptors was made. TCRdb passed the reads through MiXCR, listing each CDR3 protein once. The sample contains 100,000 to 150,000 distinct CDR3 sequences, over 10% of which appear only once. To note about this clonotype: Its target is unknown.

This receptor was taken from a donor at least 40 years old with multiple myeloma. Sequenced material: a population of CD138-negative cells sorted from bone marrow.

Here the CDR3 DNA reads TGTGCCTGGAGTGGGCGGACGTGGGCTTTCTTT. This sequence encodes CAWSGRTWAFF. The chain joins TRBV30 to TRBJ1-1; D unresolved. The V and J ends lost 1 base and 11 bases respectively, with 11 bases between them. Germline V gene data show CDR1 as GTSNPN and CDR2 as SVGIG (reference sequence). The CDR3 totals 11 residues.